This T cell receptor (beta chain) was identified in a study of T cells in narcolepsy. The CDR3 has 15 residues. Germline V gene lookup returns CDR1 SGHKS and CDR2 YYEKEE (reference sequence). The ends lost 0 bases at V and 6 bases at J; junction bases unmatched: 6. Libraries were prepared by immunoSEQ multiplex PCR; TCRdb keeps only in-frame clonotypes and omits some of them. The sample holds tens of thousands of clones, 75% to 85% seen once. The sample was CD45RA- memory CD4+ T cells from PBMCs. The rearrangement joins TRBV5-5 to TRBJ1-1, with 9 bases fitting TRBD1. This clonotype was sampled from a human donor with narcolepsy. The CDR3 DNA is TGTGCCAGCAGCTTGGTGACAGGGGGAAACGCTGAAGCTTTCTTT. As protein: CASSLVTGGNAEAFF.